A selection of T cell receptor beta chains follows, all from one sample in a study of T cell responses to AZD1222 COVID-19 vaccine. Sequenced by immunoSEQ multiplex PCR; TCRdb stores in-frame clones only, minus some. In the table there are approximately 150,000 clones, around 90% of which are singletons. The sample in question was peripheral blood, obtained 28 days after the second AZD1222 dose. The receptors derive from an adult who received the AZD1222 COVID-19 vaccine. The CDR3 runs from the conserved cysteine through the conserved F or W. A D gene is named only where the DNA matches it firmly. A row's size may be missing; if present it is once, few, many or a size class.

V gene	J gene	D gene	clone size	CDR3 DNA	CDR3 protein
TRBV6-6	TRBJ2-2	-	-	TGTGCCAGCAGTCCCTACCTCCTACGGCTTGGCGGCACCGGGGAGCTGTTTTTT	CASSPYLLRLGGTGELFF
TRBV7-2	TRBJ2-7	TRBD1	few	TGTGCCAGCAGCTTATCACAGGGGTTCCACGAGCAGTACTTC	CASSLSQGFHEQYF
TRBV28	TRBJ2-2	TRBD2	few	TGTGCCAGCAGTACCCTAGCGGGAGTTATCGGGGAGCTGTTTTTT	CASSTLAGVIGELFF
TRBV12-5	TRBJ2-7	-	-	TGTGCTAGTGCCCTGGACGGTTCCTACGAGCAGTACTTC	CASALDGSYEQYF
TRBV7-9	TRBJ2-7	-	-	TGTGCCAGCAGCTTAGTGGGGGGCTACGAGCAGTACTTC	CASSLVGGYEQYF
TRBV4-1	TRBJ1-2	-	-	TGCGCCAGCAGCCAGATCACAGGGAACTATGGCTACACCTTC	CASSQITGNYGYTF
TRBV6-1	TRBJ2-2	TRBD1	-	TGTGCCAGCAGGGAACCCGGACAGGGTCTGTTCACCGGGGAGCTGTTTTTT	CASREPGQGLFTGELFF
TRBV5-8	TRBJ2-3	-	-	TGTGCCAGCAGCTTGGGTGGGGCCACAGATACGCAGTATTTT	CASSLGGATDTQYF
TRBV6-5	TRBJ2-3	-	-	TGTGCCAGCAGTTACCGGAGTGGGAGTTCATCAGATACGCAGTATTTT	CASSYRSGSSSDTQYF
TRBV6-5	TRBJ2-7	-	few	TGTGCCAGCAGTTACGGGGCAGGGCCCTACGAGCAGTACTTC	CASSYGAGPYEQYF
TRBV7-8	TRBJ2-4	-	-	TGTGCCAGCAGCTTAGGGCAAGCCAAAAACATTCAGTACTTC	CASSLGQAKNIQYF
TRBV5-1	TRBJ1-4	TRBD1	-	TGCGCCAGCAGCCCAGGGGGCGCTCATGAAAAACTGTTTTTT	CASSPGGAHEKLFF
TRBV6-5	TRBJ1-6	-	-	TGTGCCAGCACCCCGGAGGGAGCCTATAATTCACCCCTCCACTTT	CASTPEGAYNSPLHF
TRBV3-1/TRBV3-2	TRBJ1-2	-	-	TGTGCCAGCAGCCAAGATAGCTTGTATGGCTACACCTTC	CASSQDSLYGYTF
TRBV9	TRBJ2-3	-	-	TGTGCCAGCAGCCTAAAGGGCGGGGACTTCCCCAATACGCAGTATTTT	CASSLKGGDFPNTQYF
TRBV2	TRBJ1-4	-	-	TGTGCCAGCACTGCCCTTACAGGGTGGTCTGAAAAACTGTTTTTT	CASTALTGWSEKLFF
TRBV5-3	TRBJ1-3	-	-	TGTGCCAGAAGCCACACAGGGTGGTGTAGGGATGACACCATATATTTT	CARSHTGWCRDDTIYF
TRBV2	TRBJ1-3	TRBD1	-	TGTGCCAGCAGAGACAGGGGGGTTTCTGCGCTGGGAAACACCATATATTTT	CASRDRGVSALGNTIYF
TRBV6-1	TRBJ1-1	-	-	TGTGCCAGCAGTGCCAAACAGAATCCCGGGGGAGGTGAAGCTTTCTTT	CASSAKQNPGGGEAFF
TRBV6-5	TRBJ2-7	TRBD1	once	TGTGCCAGCAGTTGGGACAGGGGGAGCCTGCAGTACTTC	CASSWDRGSLQYF
TRBV16	TRBJ2-1	TRBD1	-	TGTGCCAGCAGCCAGCGTGGACAGGGGGCCTACAATGAGCAGTTCTTC	CASSQRGQGAYNEQFF
TRBV7-7	TRBJ2-1	TRBD2	-	TGTGCCAGCAGCCCATATGGGGGGGGACTAGCGGGAAGTGAGCAGTTCTTC	CASSPYGGGLAGSEQFF
TRBV7-2	TRBJ1-1	TRBD1	-	TGTGCCAGCAGCTTACTTGGGACAGGGAACACTGAAGCTTTCTTT	CASSLLGTGNTEAFF
TRBV5-4	TRBJ2-7	-	-	TGTGCCAGCAGCTTGGCACAGGGATACGAGCAGTACTTC	CASSLAQGYEQYF